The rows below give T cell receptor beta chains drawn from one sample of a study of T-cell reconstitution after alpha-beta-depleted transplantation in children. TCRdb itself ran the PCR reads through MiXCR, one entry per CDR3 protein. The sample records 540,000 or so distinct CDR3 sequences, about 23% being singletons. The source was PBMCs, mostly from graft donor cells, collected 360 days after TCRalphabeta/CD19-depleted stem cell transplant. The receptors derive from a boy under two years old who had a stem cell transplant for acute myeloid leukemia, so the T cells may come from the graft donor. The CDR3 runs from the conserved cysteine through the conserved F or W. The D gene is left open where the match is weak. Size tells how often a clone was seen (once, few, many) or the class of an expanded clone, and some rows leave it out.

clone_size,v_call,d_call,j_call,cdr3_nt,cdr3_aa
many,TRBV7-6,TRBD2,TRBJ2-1,TGTGCCAGCAGCTTATCCCCTCTAGCGGGGTCCTACAATGAGCAGTTCTTC,CASSLSPLAGSYNEQFF
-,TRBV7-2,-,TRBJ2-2,TGTGCCAGCAGCTTAGCCCAGACTACCGGGGAGCTGTTTTTT,CASSLAQTTGELFF
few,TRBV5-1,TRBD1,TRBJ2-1,TGCGCCAGCACTATCTCGGTGACAGGGTCGTATGAGCAGTTCTTC,CASTISVTGSYEQFF
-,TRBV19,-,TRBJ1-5,TGTGCCAGCGCTACAGGGTTTGATCAGCCCCAGCATTTT,CASATGFDQPQHF
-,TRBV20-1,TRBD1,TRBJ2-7,TGCAGTGCTAGGGGGTACCGGGACAGCCACGAGCAGTACTTC,CSARGYRDSHEQYF
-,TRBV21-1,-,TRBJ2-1,TGTGCCAGCAGCAAGAGGGGCGGGGGGAACTACAATGAGCAGTTCTTC,CASSKRGGGNYNEQFF
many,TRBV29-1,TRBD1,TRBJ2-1,TGCAGCGTTGACATGACAGGGGGGGGGCCTGCGCAGTTCTTC,CSVDMTGGGPAQFF
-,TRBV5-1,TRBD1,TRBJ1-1,TGCGCCAGCAGCCCACTACCAAGACAGGGCCACACTGAAGCTTTCTTT,CASSPLPRQGHTEAFF
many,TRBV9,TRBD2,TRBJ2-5,TGTGCCAGCAGCGTAGACCCGAGGACTAGGGGAGCGGAGACCCAGTACTTC,CASSVDPRTRGAETQYF
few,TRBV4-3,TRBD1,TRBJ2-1,TGCGCCAGCAGCCAAGACGGGACAGCATCTTACAATGAGCAGTTCTTC,CASSQDGTASYNEQFF
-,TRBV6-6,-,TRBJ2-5,TGTGCCAGCAGGGGACTTACCCAAGAGACCCAGTACTTC,CASRGLTQETQYF
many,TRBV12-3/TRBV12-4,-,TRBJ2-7,TGTGCCAGCAGTTTAACAAGGGGCAGTGTTGGCGAGCAGTACTTC,CASSLTRGSVGEQYF
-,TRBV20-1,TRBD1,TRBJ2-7,TGCAGTGCTAGAGACCCCCTAGGGACAGGGCTCTCCTACGAGCAGTACTTC,CSARDPLGTGLSYEQYF
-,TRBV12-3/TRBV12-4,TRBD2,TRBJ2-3,TGTGCCAGCAGTCCGCGGGGGGGCCGTATCACAGATACGCAGTATTTT,CASSPRGGRITDTQYF
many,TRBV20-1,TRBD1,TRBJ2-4,TGCAGTGCTAGAGATACAGGGGGCGCGACCAAAAACATTCAGTACTTC,CSARDTGGATKNIQYF
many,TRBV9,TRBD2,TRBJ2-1,TGTGCCAGCAGCACTCGGACTAGCGGGGGCCCTTACAATGAGCAGTTCTTC,CASSTRTSGGPYNEQFF
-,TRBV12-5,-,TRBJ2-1,TGTGCTAGTGGAAAGACGGGGCTTCAGTTCTTC,CASGKTGLQFF
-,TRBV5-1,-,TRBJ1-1,TGCGCCAGCAGCTTGGACCTTCTGAGGACTGAAGCTTTCTTT,CASSLDLLRTEAFF
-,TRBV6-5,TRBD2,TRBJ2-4,TGTGCCAGCAGTTACGGCGCGGGGGGGCGTGAACTAGCCAAAAACATTCAGTACTTC,CASSYGAGGRELAKNIQYF
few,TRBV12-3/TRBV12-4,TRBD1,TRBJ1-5,TGTGCCAGCAGTTACGGCGGGACAGGGAACAATCAGCCCCAGCATTTT,CASSYGGTGNNQPQHF
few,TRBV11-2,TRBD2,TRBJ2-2,TGTGCCAGCAGCCCGGTCCCGGGACTAGCGGGGGGCTACCCCGGGGAGCTGTTTTTT,CASSPVPGLAGGYPGELFF
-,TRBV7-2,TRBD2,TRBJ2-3,TGTGCCAGCAGCTTAGGGCGGGGGTCAGATACGCAGTATTTT,CASSLGRGSDTQYF
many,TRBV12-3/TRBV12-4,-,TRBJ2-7,TGTGCCAGCACCCTGCGGTGGGGGTTTAACGAGCAGTACTTC,CASTLRWGFNEQYF
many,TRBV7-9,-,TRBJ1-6,TGTGCCAGCAGCCCGAATAATTCACCCCTCCACTTT,CASSPNNSPLHF
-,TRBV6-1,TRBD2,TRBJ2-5,TGTGCCAGCAGACGCCAGCGGGGGGGGACGGAGACCCAGTACTTC,CASRRQRGGTETQYF
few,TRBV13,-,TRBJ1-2,TGTGCCAGCAGCTTCAGGCTTCCCAAATCCTCCGGCTACACCTTC,CASSFRLPKSSGYTF
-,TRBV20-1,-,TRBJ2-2,TGCAGTGCTCCTAGGGACCACCACGGGGAGCTGTTTTTT,CSAPRDHHGELFF
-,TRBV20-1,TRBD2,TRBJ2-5,TGCAGTGCCCCCGCAGGGCTAGCGGGCCCTCAGACCCAGTACTTC,CSAPAGLAGPQTQYF
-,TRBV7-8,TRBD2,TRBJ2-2,TGTGCCAGCAGCCCTAGCGGGGGGGCCATCGGGGAGCTGTTTTTT,CASSPSGGAIGELFF
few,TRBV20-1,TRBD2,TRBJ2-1,TGCAGTGCTGGAGAACTAGCGGGGGGAAACAATGAGCAGTTCTTC,CSAGELAGGNNEQFF
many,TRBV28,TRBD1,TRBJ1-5,TGTGCCAGCAGTGGTCTCGGAGGGGGCAAGAGCAATCAGCCCCAGCATTTT,CASSGLGGGKSNQPQHF
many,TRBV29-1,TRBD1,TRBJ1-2,TGCAGCCCCCTGGGACAGGGCGGTTATGGCTACACCTTC,CSPLGQGGYGYTF
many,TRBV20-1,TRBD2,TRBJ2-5,TGCAGCGCCGTCCCGGGACTAGGGCAAGAGACCCAGTACTTC,CSAVPGLGQETQYF
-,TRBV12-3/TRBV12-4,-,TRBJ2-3,TGTGCCAGCAGGGTTCGGGGCACAGATACGCAGTATTTT,CASRVRGTDTQYF
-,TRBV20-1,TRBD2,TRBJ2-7,TGCAGTGCTGGGTCGGGACTAGCGGGGGCGTATGACGAGCAGTACTTC,CSAGSGLAGAYDEQYF
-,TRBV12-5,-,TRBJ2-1,TGTGCTAGTGGTTGGGGGGGAGGGGGTGAGCAGTTCTTC,CASGWGGGGEQFF
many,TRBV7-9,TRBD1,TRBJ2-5,TGTGCCAGCAGACCTGGGACAGCCCAAGAGACCCAGTACTTC,CASRPGTAQETQYF
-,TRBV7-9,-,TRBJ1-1,TGTGCCAGCAGCTTAGACGGGGCGAGCACTGAAGCTTTCTTT,CASSLDGASTEAFF
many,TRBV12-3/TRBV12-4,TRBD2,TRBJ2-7,TGTGCCAGCGGAGAGCCCCTGACTAGCGGGGTGGCCTACGAGCAGTACTTC,CASGEPLTSGVAYEQYF
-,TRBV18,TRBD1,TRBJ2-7,TGTGCCAGCTCACCGACAGGGGAATTTATCGAGCAGTACTTC,CASSPTGEFIEQYF
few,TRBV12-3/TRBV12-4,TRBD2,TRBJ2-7,TGTGCCAGCAGTCGTCGACTAGCGGGGGGGCCCCACGAGCAGTACTTC,CASSRRLAGGPHEQYF
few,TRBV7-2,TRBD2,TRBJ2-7,TGTGCCAGCAGCTTAAAGGAGCGGGGGGTCTACGAGCAGTACTTC,CASSLKERGVYEQYF
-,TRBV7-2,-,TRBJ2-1,TGTGCCAGCAGCTTAGCGACAGGCTTATCCTACAATGAGCAGTTCTTC,CASSLATGLSYNEQFF
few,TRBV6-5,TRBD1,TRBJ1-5,TGTGCCAGCAGTTTCGACAGGGGTCCCTCGCCCCAGCATTTT,CASSFDRGPSPQHF
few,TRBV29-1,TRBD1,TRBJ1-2,TGCAGCGCAATTCCGGGACAGGACTATGGCTACACCTTC,CSAIPGQDYGYTF
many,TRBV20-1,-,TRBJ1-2,TGCAGTGCTAGTTCAGGGGCAGGCTACACCTTC,CSASSGAGYTF
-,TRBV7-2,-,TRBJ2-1,TGTGCCAGCAGCGGGATTTGGTCCTACAATGAGCAGTTCTTC,CASSGIWSYNEQFF
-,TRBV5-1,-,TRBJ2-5,TGCGCCAGCAGCTTGGCCTCGGGGCAGGTCGAAGAGACCCAGTACTTC,CASSLASGQVEETQYF
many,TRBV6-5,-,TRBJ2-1,TGTGCCAGCAGTTACAAACGCCGCTCCTACAATGAGCAGTTCTTC,CASSYKRRSYNEQFF
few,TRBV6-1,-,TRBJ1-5,TGTGCCAGCAGACCGAATAGCAATCAGCCCCAGCATTTT,CASRPNSNQPQHF
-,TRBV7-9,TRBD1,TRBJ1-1,TGTGCCAGCAGTAATAGACAGGGGGGCACTGAAGCTTTCTTT,CASSNRQGGTEAFF